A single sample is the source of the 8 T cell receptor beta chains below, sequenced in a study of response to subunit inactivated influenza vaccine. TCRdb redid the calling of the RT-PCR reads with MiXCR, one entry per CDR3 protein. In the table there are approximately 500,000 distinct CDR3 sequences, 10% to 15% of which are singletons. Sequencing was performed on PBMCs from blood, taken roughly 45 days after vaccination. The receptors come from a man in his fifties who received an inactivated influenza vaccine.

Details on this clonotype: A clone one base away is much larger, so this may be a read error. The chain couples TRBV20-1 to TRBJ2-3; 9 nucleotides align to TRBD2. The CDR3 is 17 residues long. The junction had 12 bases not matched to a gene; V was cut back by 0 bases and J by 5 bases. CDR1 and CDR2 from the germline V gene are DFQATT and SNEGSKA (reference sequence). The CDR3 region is CSARDPSSGVLRDTQYF. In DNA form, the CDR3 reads TGCAGTGCTAGAGACCCCTCTAGCGGGGTTCTCCGAGATACGCAGTATTTT.

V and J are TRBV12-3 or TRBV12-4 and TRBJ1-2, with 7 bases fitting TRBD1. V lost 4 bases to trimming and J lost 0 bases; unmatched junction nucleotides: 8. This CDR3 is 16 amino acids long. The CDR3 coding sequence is TGTGCCAGCAGTTCAGGGGCAGGGGGTCCTAACTATGGCTACACCTTC. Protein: CASSSGAGGPNYGYTF.

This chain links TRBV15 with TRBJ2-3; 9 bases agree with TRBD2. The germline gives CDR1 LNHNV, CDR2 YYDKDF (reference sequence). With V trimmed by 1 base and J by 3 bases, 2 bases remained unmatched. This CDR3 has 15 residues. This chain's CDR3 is CATSRVLAGTDTQYF. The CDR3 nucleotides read TGTGCCACCAGCAGAGTCCTAGCGGGAACAGATACGCAGTATTTT.

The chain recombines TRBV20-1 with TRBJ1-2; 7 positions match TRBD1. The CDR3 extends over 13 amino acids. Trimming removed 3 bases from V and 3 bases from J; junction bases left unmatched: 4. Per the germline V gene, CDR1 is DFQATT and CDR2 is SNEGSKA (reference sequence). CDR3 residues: CSASPTGDYGYTF. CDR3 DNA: TGCAGTGCTAGCCCAACAGGGGACTATGGCTACACCTTC.

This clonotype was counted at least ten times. The CDR3 DNA follows: TGCGCCAGCAGCCAAGATCTAGGGGGTAGCAATCAGCCCCAGCATTTT. Translation gives CASSQDLGGSNQPQHF. The rearrangement links TRBV4-3 to TRBJ1-5; D perhaps matches TRBD1 (6 bases). V was trimmed by 0 bases and J by 0 bases, leaving 9 bases between them. Germline assignment: CDR1 LGHNA and CDR2 YSLEER. The CDR3 extends over 16 amino acids.

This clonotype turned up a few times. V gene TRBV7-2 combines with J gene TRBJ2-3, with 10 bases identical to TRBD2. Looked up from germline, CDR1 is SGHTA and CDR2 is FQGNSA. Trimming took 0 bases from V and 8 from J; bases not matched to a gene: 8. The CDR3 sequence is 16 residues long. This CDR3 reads CASSLALASGGTTQYF. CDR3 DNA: TGTGCCAGCAGCTTAGCGCTTGCTAGCGGGGGTACTACGCAGTATTTT.

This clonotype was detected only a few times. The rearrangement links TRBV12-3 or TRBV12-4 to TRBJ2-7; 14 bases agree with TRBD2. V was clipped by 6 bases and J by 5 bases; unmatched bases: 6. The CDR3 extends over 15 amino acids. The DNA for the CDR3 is TGTGCCAGCAGCCGCGGGACTAGCGGGAGTCACGAGCAGTACTTC. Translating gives CASSRGTSGSHEQYF.

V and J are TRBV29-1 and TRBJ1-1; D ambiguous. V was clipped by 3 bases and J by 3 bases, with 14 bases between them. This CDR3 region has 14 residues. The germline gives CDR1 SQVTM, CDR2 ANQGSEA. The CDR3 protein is CSVEPEAGYTEAFF. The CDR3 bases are TGCAGCGTTGAGCCCGAGGCCGGTTACACTGAAGCTTTCTTT.